One T cell receptor (beta chain) is described in this entry. Its antigen is currently not known. No qualities accompany the bases; no much larger clone lies one base away. CDR1 SGHVS and CDR2 FQNEAQ are derived from the germline V gene. Trimming takes 1 base from V and 0 bases from J, and the germline ends sit 9 bases apart. Counted from cysteine to phenylalanine, this CDR3 has 15 amino acids. Only the CDR3 region is kept as DNA, spanning 45 bases read in frame from base 1. This record belongs to a study of control samples from healthy donors and cancer patients (TCRdb year 2020). Library prep was done by the immunoSEQ multiplex PCR assay. Sourced from immuneACCESS, this table was stored by TCRdb with only in-frame sequences that have V and J called. A share of the clones is absent; for the studies checked, an unresolved V gene accounts for under half, and the remainder has no known explanation. The sample table holds 150,000 to 200,000 clones, of which approximately 94% were seen once. The top ten clonotypes cover around 13% of the sample.

The sequence derives from a man in his sixties with colorectal cancer. Sequencing was done on a sample of PBMCs. In this chain, TRBV7-8 is recombined with TRBJ1-1; too little of a D gene remains to name it. The nucleotides read TGTGCCAGCAGCTTAGTACCGGGAGTGAACACTGAAGCTTTCTTT. Translated, it gives CASSLVPGVNTEAFF.